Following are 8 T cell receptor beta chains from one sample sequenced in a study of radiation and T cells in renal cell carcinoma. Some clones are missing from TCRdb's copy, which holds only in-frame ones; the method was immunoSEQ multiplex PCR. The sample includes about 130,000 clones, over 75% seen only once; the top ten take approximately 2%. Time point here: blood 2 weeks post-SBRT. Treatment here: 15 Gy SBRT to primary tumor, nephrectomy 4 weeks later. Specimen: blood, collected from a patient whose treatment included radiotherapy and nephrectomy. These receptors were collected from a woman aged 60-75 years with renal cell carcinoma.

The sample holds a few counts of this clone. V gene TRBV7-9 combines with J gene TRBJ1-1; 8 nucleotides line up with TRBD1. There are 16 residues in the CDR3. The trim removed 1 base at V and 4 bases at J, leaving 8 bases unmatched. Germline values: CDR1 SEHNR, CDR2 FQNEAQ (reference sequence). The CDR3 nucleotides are TGTGCCAGCAGCTTAGGGACAGGGTTTTCGGGCACTGAAGCTTTCTTT. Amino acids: CASSLGTGFSGTEAFF.

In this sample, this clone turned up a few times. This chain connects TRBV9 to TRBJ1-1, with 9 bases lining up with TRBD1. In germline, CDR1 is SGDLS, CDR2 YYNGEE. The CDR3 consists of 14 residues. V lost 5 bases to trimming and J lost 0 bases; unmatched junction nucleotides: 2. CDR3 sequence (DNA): TGTGCCAGCAGGGGACAGGGCATGAACACTGAAGCTTTCTTT. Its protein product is CASRGQGMNTEAFF.

CDR3 sequence reads: CASSILGRGTGYGYTF. The CDR3 DNA is TGTGCCAGTAGTATTTTGGGCAGGGGCACTGGCTATGGCTACACCTTC. This sequence joins TRBV19 and TRBJ1-2, with a tentative D call TRBD1 (6 bases). The germline V gene encodes CDR1 LNHDA and CDR2 SQIVND (reference sequence). Trimming stripped 3 bases from V and 4 bases from J, with 18 bases between. The CDR3 has 16 residues.

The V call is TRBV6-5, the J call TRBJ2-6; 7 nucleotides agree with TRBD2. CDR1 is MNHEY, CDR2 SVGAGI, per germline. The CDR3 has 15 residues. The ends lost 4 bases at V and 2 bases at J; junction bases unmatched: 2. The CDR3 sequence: CASSSGGTGANVLTF. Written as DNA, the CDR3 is TGTGCCAGCAGTTCGGGGGGAACTGGGGCCAACGTCCTGACTTTC.

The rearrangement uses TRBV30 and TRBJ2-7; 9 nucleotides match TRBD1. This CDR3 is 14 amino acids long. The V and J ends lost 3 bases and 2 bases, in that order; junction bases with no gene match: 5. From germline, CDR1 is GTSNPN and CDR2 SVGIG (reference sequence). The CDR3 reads CAWRRTGATYEQYF. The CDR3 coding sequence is TGTGCCTGGAGACGGACAGGGGCGACCTACGAGCAGTACTTC.

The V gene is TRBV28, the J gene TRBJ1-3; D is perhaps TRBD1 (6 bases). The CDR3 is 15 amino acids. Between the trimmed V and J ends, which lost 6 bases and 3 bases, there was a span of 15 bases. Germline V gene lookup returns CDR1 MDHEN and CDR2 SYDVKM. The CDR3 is CASSTSGAGGNTIYF. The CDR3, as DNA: TGTGCCAGCAGCACGTCGGGGGCTGGTGGAAACACCATATATTTT.

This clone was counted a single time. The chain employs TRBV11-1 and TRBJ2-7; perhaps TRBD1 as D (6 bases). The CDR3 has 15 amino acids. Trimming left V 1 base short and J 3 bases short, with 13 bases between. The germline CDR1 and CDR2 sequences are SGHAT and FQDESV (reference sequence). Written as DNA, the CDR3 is TGTGCCAGCAGCTTAGTAGGGGGTGACTTCTACGAGCAGTACTTC. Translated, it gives CASSLVGGDFYEQYF.

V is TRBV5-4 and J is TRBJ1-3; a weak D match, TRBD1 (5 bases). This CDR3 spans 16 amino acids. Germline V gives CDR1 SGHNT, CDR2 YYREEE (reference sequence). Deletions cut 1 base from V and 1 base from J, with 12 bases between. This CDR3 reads CASSLFNRGSGNTIYF. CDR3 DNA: TGTGCCAGCAGCTTGTTCAATCGGGGGTCTGGAAACACCATATATTTT.